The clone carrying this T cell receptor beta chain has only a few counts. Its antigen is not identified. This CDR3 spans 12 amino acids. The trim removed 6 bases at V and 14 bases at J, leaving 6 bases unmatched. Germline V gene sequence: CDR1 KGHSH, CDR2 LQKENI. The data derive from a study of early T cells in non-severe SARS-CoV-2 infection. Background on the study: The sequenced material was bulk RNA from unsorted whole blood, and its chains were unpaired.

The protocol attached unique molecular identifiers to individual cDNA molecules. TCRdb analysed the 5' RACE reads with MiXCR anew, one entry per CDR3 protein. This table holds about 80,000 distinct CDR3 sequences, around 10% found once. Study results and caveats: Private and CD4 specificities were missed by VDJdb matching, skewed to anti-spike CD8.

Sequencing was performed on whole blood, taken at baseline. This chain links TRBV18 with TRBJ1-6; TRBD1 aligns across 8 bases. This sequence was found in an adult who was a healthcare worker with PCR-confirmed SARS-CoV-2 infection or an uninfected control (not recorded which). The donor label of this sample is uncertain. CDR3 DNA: TGTGCCAGCTCGGACAGGGTTGTGGCCCTCCACTTT. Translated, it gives CASSDRVVALHF.